These 8 T cell receptor beta chains originate from one sample sequenced in a study of blood T cells in healthy people across ages. Then a second PCR, running about 6 to 12 cycles, was carried out with a sample-barcoded 5' primer and a J-beta primer mix. TCRdb passed the 5' RACE reads through MiXCR, listing each CDR3 protein once. The sample has 1.5 million to 2 million distinct CDR3 sequences, almost 35% seen once; the top ten hold about 11%. Sequencing was carried out using blood. The receptors stem from a woman aged 25 to 39 in good health.

V and J are TRBV3-1 and TRBJ2-7, with 8 bases fitting TRBD2. CDR1 is LGHDT and CDR2 is YNNKEL in the germline V gene (reference sequence). The CDR3 has 13 amino acids. Germline trimming cut 1 base from V and 7 bases from J; bases unmatched to any gene: 3. CDR3 coding DNA: TGTGCCAGCAGCCAAGTACCGGGAGGGGAGCAGTACTTC. Amino acid sequence: CASSQVPGGEQYF.

The CDR3 DNA follows: TGTGCCAGCAGCGTAGCTTTGCGGGGGGGATACACAGATACGCAGTATTTT. It is translated as CASSVALRGGYTDTQYF. The J gene is TRBJ2-3, the V gene TRBV9, with 9 bases that match TRBD2. The CDR3 has 17 amino acids. V gave up 0 bases and J gave up 2 bases; unmatched junction bases: 7. Germline CDR1 reads SGDLS; CDR2 reads YYNGEE.

V usage is TRBV29-1 and J usage is TRBJ2-4, with D possibly being TRBD1 or TRBD2 (5 bases each). The CDR3 is 15 residues long. Trimming took off 6 bases at V and 0 bases at J, with 15 bases between the two ends. Germline CDR1 SQVTM, CDR2 ANQGSEA. Here the CDR3 reads CSVEGPGGAKNIQYF. DNA of the CDR3: TGCAGCGTCGAGGGGCCCGGAGGAGCCAAAAACATTCAGTACTTC.

In its sample, this clonotype was seen a few times. The V call is TRBV3-1, the J call TRBJ1-1; tentative D call: TRBD1 (5 bases). V shed 4 bases and J shed 10 bases, with 22 bases lying between them. Germline-derived CDR1 and CDR2 are LGHDT and YNNKEL (reference sequence). This CDR3 has 15 amino acids. CDR3 in amino acids: CASSLKGSRGQSAFF. In DNA, the CDR3 is TGTGCCAGCAGCCTTAAAGGGTCGAGGGGCCAGTCAGCTTTCTTT.

This clonotype was seen a few times. The rearrangement uses TRBV20-1 and TRBJ2-7; a possible D gene is TRBD1 (5 bases). V lost 3 bases and J lost 2, with 14 bases in between. In germline, CDR1 is DFQATT, CDR2 SNEGSKA (reference sequence). The CDR3 is made up of 14 amino acids. In DNA, the CDR3 is TGCAGTGCTAGCCGGCAGGGATTTGCCTACGAGCAGTACTTC. It is translated as CSASRQGFAYEQYF.

V usage is TRBV11-2 and J usage is TRBJ2-7; D unclear. Germline-derived CDR1 and CDR2 are SGHAT and FQNNGV. The length of the CDR3 is 14 residues. V was clipped by 1 base and J by 5 bases, with 12 bases between them. Here the CDR3 reads CASSLALVGNEQYF. The CDR3 DNA reads TGTGCCAGCAGCTTAGCCCTCGTGGGAAACGAGCAGTACTTC.

This sequence joins TRBV28 and TRBJ2-5; 10 bases fit TRBD2. The better agreement between TRBJ2-7 and the DNA end casts doubt on the J call. The CDR3 consists of 14 residues. The germline V gene encodes CDR1 MDHEN and CDR2 SYDVKM. The CDR3 DNA reads TGTGCCAGCAGTTCTCTAGCGGGAGAGATCGAGCAGTACTTC. This codes for CASSSLAGEIEQYF.

The V and J genes are TRBV3-1 and TRBJ2-5; D is perhaps TRBD1 (6 bases). The last part of the DNA fits TRBJ2-7 better; the J call may be wrong. Germline values: CDR1 LGHDT, CDR2 YNNKEL (reference sequence). The CDR3 is made up of 16 amino acids. The DNA of the CDR3 is TGTGCCAGCAGCCACTTACAGGGACCCGGGGACTACGAGCAGTACTTC. Translation: CASSHLQGPGDYEQYF.